These 13 T cell receptor beta chains share one sample of origin, sequenced in a study of glioma-infiltrating T cells after dendritic cell vaccination. Generated by immunoSEQ multiplex PCR, the TCRdb table keeps only in-frame clones and is missing some. The sample includes tens of thousands of clones, about 80% of them seen just once. As for time point: after dendritic cell vaccination, including at tumor progression/relapse. This sample comprised blood, obtained after dendritic cell vaccination. The receptors stem from a human donor with glioblastoma.

V usage is TRBV30 and J usage is TRBJ1-3; TRBD1 aligns across 8 bases. Germline V gives CDR1 GTSNPN, CDR2 SVGIG (reference sequence). J was trimmed by 8 bases and V by 0 bases; bases with no gene match: 6. CDR3 length: 14 residues. In DNA form, the CDR3 reads TGTGCCTGGAGTGTCGCAGGGGGCGCGGACACCATATATTTT. Its translation is CAWSVAGGADTIYF.

The chain links TRBV4-2 to TRBJ1-5; D is ambiguous. Between the trimmed V and J ends, which lost 0 bases and 7 bases, there was a span of 4 bases. CDR3 length equals 12 residues. Germline V gives CDR1 LGHNA, CDR2 YNFKEQ. Written as DNA, the CDR3 is TGTGCCAGCAGCCAAGAGGCCCAGCCCCAGCATTTT. It translates to CASSQEAQPQHF.

This clone was picked up a small number of times. The CDR3 coding sequence is TGTGCCAGCTGGGGAAGGGGATTCGGCACTGAAGCTTTCTTT. It yields the protein CASWGRGFGTEAFF. This rearrangement joins TRBV28 to TRBJ1-1, with D tentatively TRBD1 (5 bases). Germline CDR1 is MDHEN and CDR2 is SYDVKM. The V gene lost 8 bases and the J gene lost 4 bases, with 17 bases spanning the gap. The CDR3 has 14 residues.

The V call is TRBV4-1, the J call TRBJ1-5; the D gene is possibly TRBD1 (5 bases). CDR1 MGHRA and CDR2 YSYEKL come from the germline V gene. The CDR3 has 15 amino acids. V shed 4 bases and J shed 7 bases, with 17 bases lying between them. CDR3 bases: TGCGCCAGCAGCCCCTCCCCAGGGCGAGAGCAGCCCCAGCATTTT. The encoded protein is CASSPSPGREQPQHF.

This clone was recorded once. Its ends do not fully match the called genes, so a read error is possible. The V call is TRBV7-7, the J call TRBJ2-7, with 9 bases matching TRBD1. CDR3 length: 13 amino acids. CDR1 is SSHAT, CDR2 FNYEAQ, per germline (reference sequence). CDR3 amino acids: CASSLDRGNEQYF. The CDR3 DNA follows: TGTGCTAGCAGCTTAGACAGGGGGAACGAGCAGTACTTC.

The chain is built from TRBV6-1 and TRBJ2-3; D may be TRBD1 (6 bases). Per the germline V gene, CDR1 is MNHNS and CDR2 is SASEGT. The V gene lost 3 bases and the J gene lost 5 bases, with 18 bases spanning the gap. CDR3 size: 16 residues. CDR3 in DNA: TGTGCCAGCAGTGATGCACCCCAGGGGCCGGGAGATACGCAGTATTTT. Its translation is CASSDAPQGPGDTQYF.

The chain uses TRBV7-2 and TRBJ1-1; D not certain. This CDR3 contains 15 residues. Trimming cost V 5 bases and J 5 bases, with 18 bases left between them. Germline V lookup: CDR1 SGHTA, CDR2 FQGNSA. The CDR3 spells CASSVNRRVSTEAFF. The CDR3 nucleotides are TGTGCCAGCAGCGTAAATCGGAGGGTTAGTACTGAAGCTTTCTTT.

The chain uses TRBV29-1 and TRBJ2-7, with 8 bases lining up with TRBD1. V gave up 5 bases and J gave up 4 bases; unmatched junction bases: 7. Germline CDR1 SQVTM, CDR2 ANQGSEA. The CDR3 extends over 13 amino acids. Here the CDR3 DNA reads TGCAGCGTTCTGGACAGGGCGGCGTACGAGCAGTACTTC. The encoded protein is CSVLDRAAYEQYF.

The V call is TRBV27, the J call TRBJ1-4, with D hard to call. The V and J ends lost 3 bases and 2 bases respectively, with 10 bases between them. Germline V CDR1 and CDR2: MNHEY, SMNVEV (reference sequence). The CDR3 covers 15 residues. CDR3 in amino acids: CASSLWGGTNEKLFF. Written as DNA, the CDR3 is TGTGCCAGCAGTTTGTGGGGAGGGACTAATGAAAAACTGTTTTTT.

The chain couples TRBV9 to TRBJ1-1; TRBD1 aligns across 8 bases. The CDR3 has 15 amino acids. Germline CDR1 is SGDLS and CDR2 is YYNGEE. With 0 bases clipped from V and 7 bases from J, the junction kept 8 bases outside the gene matches. The CDR3 bases are TGTGCCAGCAGCGTAGTCGCCCAGGGGGCTGGTGAAGCTTTCTTT. Translating gives CASSVVAQGAGEAFF.

The chain has TRBV19 and TRBJ1-4; no clear D gene. Germline V gives CDR1 LNHDA, CDR2 SQIVND (reference sequence). V dropped 3 bases and J dropped 8 bases, with 10 bases sitting between them. The CDR3 has 13 residues. The CDR3 region has the DNA TGTGCCAGTAGTATCTCGCAGGCCGAAAAACTGTTTTTT. It encodes CASSISQAEKLFF.

The rearrangement joins TRBV4-1 to TRBJ1-6; 8 nucleotides agree with TRBD1. Germline loops: CDR1 MGHRA, CDR2 YSYEKL. The CDR3 spans 16 residues. The ends lost 3 bases at V and 6 bases at J; junction bases unmatched: 7. The CDR3 reads CASSHAQGAGNSPLHF. The CDR3 DNA follows: TGCGCCAGCAGCCACGCGCAGGGGGCCGGTAATTCACCCCTCCACTTT.

The V call is TRBV19, the J call TRBJ2-3, with no clear D. Trimming shortened V by 3 bases and J by 3 bases, and 7 bases separated the two germline ends. The CDR3 has 13 amino acids. CDR1 and CDR2 (germline): LNHDA, SQIVND (reference sequence). CDR3 DNA: TGTGCCAGTAGTATCCTACGAACAGATACGCAGTATTTT. It yields the protein CASSILRTDTQYF. Based on the CDR3 plus reference TRBV19 and TRBJ2-3, the full variable domain is DGGITQSPKYLFRKEGQNVTLSCEQNLNHDAMYWYRQDPGQGLRLIYYSQIVNDFQKGDIAEGYSVSREKKESFPLTVTSAQKNPTAFYLCASSILRTDTQYFGPGTRLTVL.